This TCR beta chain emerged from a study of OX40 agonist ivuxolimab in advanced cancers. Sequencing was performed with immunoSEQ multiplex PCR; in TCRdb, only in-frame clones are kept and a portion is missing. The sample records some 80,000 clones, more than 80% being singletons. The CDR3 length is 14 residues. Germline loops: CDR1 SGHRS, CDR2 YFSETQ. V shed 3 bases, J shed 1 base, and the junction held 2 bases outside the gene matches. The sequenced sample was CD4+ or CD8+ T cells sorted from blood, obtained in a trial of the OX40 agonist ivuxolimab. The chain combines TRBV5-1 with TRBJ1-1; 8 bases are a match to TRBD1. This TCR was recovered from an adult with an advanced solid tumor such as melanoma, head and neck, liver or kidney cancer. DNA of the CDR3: TGCGCCAGCAGCTCTGGACAGGGGAACACTGAAGCTTTCTTT. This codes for CASSSGQGNTEAFF.